This T cell receptor (beta chain) was recorded in a study of human T cells and chemical hapten exposure. Study-level findings and limits: Those TCRs sitting above 1 in 1000 frequency stayed the same with DPC sensitization.

This CDR3 is built from 14 residues. Between the trimmed V and J ends, which lost 2 bases and 5 bases, there was a span of 11 bases. Sample time point: patch test 1, 2 weeks after DPC sensitization. Treatment indicated: therapeutic diphenylcyclopropenone sensitization with weekly scalp DPC. Individual cDNA molecules (in the library) carried attached unique molecular identifiers. Via MiXCR, TCRdb re-called the RACE reads, giving one row per CDR3 protein. The profile covers about 340,000 distinct CDR3 sequences, with around 7% appearing a single time and about 8% taken by the ten largest. As to this clonotype: The antigen remains undetermined.

Here the sequenced sample was whole blood, taken in connection with sensitization to the hapten diphenylcyclopropenone (DPC). The chain carries TRBV12-3 or TRBV12-4 and TRBJ2-3, with a possible D match to TRBD1 (5 bases). The source is a young woman with alopecia areata. Some clones in this sample may be carry-over from other donors' samples. The CDR3: CASSLRTPRDTQYF. Here the CDR3 DNA reads TGTGCCAGCAGTTTAAGGACACCGAGAGATACGCAGTATTTT.